The clone carrying this T cell receptor beta chain was counted between two and nine times. Its matching antigen is unknown. TCRdb recomputed calls from the 5' RACE reads with MiXCR, one row per CDR3 protein. This table has 470,000 or so distinct CDR3 sequences, roughly 20% appearing once. This specimen belongs to a study of T-cell memory formation after mild COVID-19. Study-level findings and limits: Most CD4+ clones that shrank were in CM and EM, while CD8+ ones turned up in EMRA.

The sequence was obtained from an adult woman who had mild COVID-19 (a few samples of this study predate the infection). Cell type and time point are not known. Material: PBMCs or a T cell subset sorted from them (not recorded which).

DNA of the CDR3: TGTGCCACCAGCAGAGGGACTGGACTTATGAACACCGGGGAGCTGTTTTTT. Its translation: CATSRGTGLMNTGELFF. The chain links TRBV15 to TRBJ2-2; weak D call: TRBD2 (5 bases). Trimming stripped 1 base from V and 1 base from J, with 13 bases between. CDR1 and CDR2 (germline): LNHNV, YYDKDF (reference sequence). This CDR3 contains 17 residues.